The rows below give T cell receptor delta chains drawn from one sample of a study of gamma-delta chains in newborns, infants, children. TCRdb reapplied CATT to the reads. Of about 11,000 delta-chain clones in the sample, about 3.5% are singletons; the top ten hold roughly 8.7%. Sequenced: blood. The source is a child who was a newborn, infant or young child, either healthy, febrile or measles-vaccinated (not recorded which). Each CDR3 is given with its conserved first and last residue. D genes are given only for firm matches. A row's size may be missing; if present it is once, few, many or a size class.

V gene: TRDV1; clone size: .; D gene: .; J gene: TRDJ1; CDR3 DNA: TGTGCTCTTGGGGAACTACCCTACTTAAGAAGCCGGGGACACACCGATAAACTCATCTTT; CDR3 protein: CALGELPYLRSRGHTDKLIF
V gene: TRDV2; clone size: .; D gene: TRDD3; J gene: TRDJ1; CDR3 DNA: TGTGCCTGTGACACCACAGAGTCCTTAAGCACTGGGGGATACCCGGAGTACACCGATAAACTCATCTTT; CDR3 protein: CACDTTESLSTGGYPEYTDKLIF
V gene: TRDV2; clone size: .; D gene: .; J gene: TRDJ1; CDR3 DNA: TGTGCCTGTGACACCATGGCTGGTCGGCCCTCTTGGGACAATAAACTCATCTTT; CDR3 protein: CACDTMAGRPSWDNKLIF
V gene: TRDV1; clone size: .; D gene: .; J gene: TRDJ1; CDR3 DNA: TGTGCTCTTGGGGAACTCGGGGGAGAGACCTACGGTATTGGGACCGATAAACTCATCTTT; CDR3 protein: CALGELGGETYGIGTDKLIF
V gene: TRDV1; clone size: few; D gene: TRDD3; J gene: TRDJ1; CDR3 DNA: TGTGCTCTTGGGGAACTGTCCGGGGGATACCCGATGTACACCGATAAACTCATCTTT; CDR3 protein: CALGELSGGYPMYTDKLIF
V gene: TRDV2; clone size: medium-sized; D gene: .; J gene: TRDJ2; CDR3 DNA: TGTGCCTGTGACCCCATTGGGGATTCTTTGACAGCACAACTCTTCTTT; CDR3 protein: CACDPIGDSLTAQLFF
V gene: TRDV2; clone size: few; D gene: TRDD3; J gene: TRDJ1; CDR3 DNA: TGTGCCTGTGACTGGTTACTGGGGGATACGCTCGGCGCCGATAAACTCATCTTT; CDR3 protein: CACDWLLGDTLGADKLIF
V gene: TRDV3; clone size: few; D gene: .; J gene: TRDJ3; CDR3 DNA: TGTGCCTTGGCACGTTCCCCCTATTACTTCTGGGACACCCGACAGATGTTTTTC; CDR3 protein: CALARSPYYFWDTRQMFF
V gene: TRDV2; clone size: few; D gene: .; J gene: TRDJ1; CDR3 DNA: TGTGCCTGTGACACGCTGGGGAGAAACGCGGATAAACTCATCTTT; CDR3 protein: CACDTLGRNADKLIF
V gene: TRDV1; clone size: .; D gene: .; J gene: TRDJ1; CDR3 DNA: TGTGCTCTTAGGGACCACCACACCGATAAACTCATCTTT; CDR3 protein: CALRDHHTDKLIF
V gene: TRDV3; clone size: .; D gene: .; J gene: TRDJ2; CDR3 DNA: TGTGCCTTTTCCGAGTGGATGCGGACGTGGGGGACAGCACAACTCTTCTTT; CDR3 protein: CAFSEWMRTWGTAQLFF
V gene: TRDV2; clone size: few; D gene: TRDD3; J gene: TRDJ3; CDR3 DNA: TGTGCCTGTGACACCGTACTGGGGGATATCAGCTCCTGGGACACCCGACAGATGTTTTTC; CDR3 protein: CACDTVLGDISSWDTRQMFF
V gene: TRDV1; clone size: few; D gene: TRDD3; J gene: TRDJ1; CDR3 DNA: TGTGCTCTTGGGGAATTTAGCGCCCAAATCATAATGGCGACTGGGGGATACGGATCCGATAAACTCATCTTT; CDR3 protein: CALGEFSAQIIMATGGYGSDKLIF
V gene: TRAV29/DV5; clone size: medium-sized; D gene: TRDD3; J gene: TRDJ1; CDR3 DNA: TGTGCAGCAATACTGTCTGGCCGACGGCACTGGGGGATACGAGGCACCGATAAACTCATCTTT; CDR3 protein: CAAILSGRRHWGIRGTDKLIF
V gene: TRDV2; clone size: medium-sized; D gene: .; J gene: TRDJ3; CDR3 DNA: TGTGCCTGTGACACCGCTTCTGGTGGCTCCTGGGACACCCGACAGATGTTTTTC; CDR3 protein: CACDTASGGSWDTRQMFF
V gene: TRDV1; clone size: .; D gene: .; J gene: TRDJ1; CDR3 DNA: TGTGCTCTTGGCCTCACGGGGTTCCACCGCTACACCGATAAACTCATCTTT; CDR3 protein: CALGLTGFHRYTDKLIF
V gene: TRDV1; clone size: .; D gene: TRDD3; J gene: TRDJ1; CDR3 DNA: TGTGCTCTTGGGACACCCCGTACTGGGGGATACGCGTACACCGATAAACTCATCTTT; CDR3 protein: CALGTPRTGGYAYTDKLIF
V gene: TRDV1; clone size: few; D gene: TRDD3; J gene: TRDJ1; CDR3 DNA: TGTGCTCTTGGGGAACTAAGACCTACGTGGGGGATCGCTGCGGAGGCCGATAAACTCATCTTT; CDR3 protein: CALGELRPTWGIAAEADKLIF
V gene: TRAV29/DV5; clone size: few; D gene: .; J gene: TRDJ1; CDR3 DNA: TGTGCAGCAGGGGCTCGGGGGCTCCTCCTTCCTTCACTGGGGCACCCGTACACCGATAAACTCATCTTT; CDR3 protein: CAAGARGLLLPSLGHPYTDKLIF
V gene: TRDV1; clone size: few; D gene: .; J gene: TRDJ1; CDR3 DNA: TGTGCTCTTGGGGAAGGTTCCCCGATGTACTACACCGATAAACTCATCTTT; CDR3 protein: CALGEGSPMYYTDKLIF
V gene: TRDV2; clone size: .; D gene: TRDD3; J gene: TRDJ4; CDR3 DNA: TGTGCCTGTGACTCCCTGGGGGATACGCAAGTCAGACCCCTGATCTTT; CDR3 protein: CACDSLGDTQVRPLIF
V gene: TRDV2; clone size: medium-sized; D gene: TRDD3; J gene: TRDJ1; CDR3 DNA: TGTGCCTGTGACCCTCTGAATTTACTGGGGGATACGAGGATGGGAACCGATAAACTCATCTTT; CDR3 protein: CACDPLNLLGDTRMGTDKLIF
V gene: TRDV1; clone size: .; D gene: TRDD2; J gene: TRDJ1; CDR3 DNA: TGTGCTCTTGGGGTCCTTCCTCGGTCAGATAAACTCATCTTT; CDR3 protein: CALGVLPRSDKLIF
V gene: TRAV29/DV5; clone size: .; D gene: TRDD3; J gene: TRDJ1; CDR3 DNA: TGTGCAGCAAGCGGGCCGGGGAAACGTACTGGGGGATACGGCACCGATAAGCTCATCTTT; CDR3 protein: CAASGPGKRTGGYGTDKLIF
V gene: TRDV3; clone size: .; D gene: TRDD3; J gene: TRDJ1; CDR3 DNA: TGTGCCTTTCAGCCGACTGGGGGATACTGGGCTACCGATAAACTCATCTTT; CDR3 protein: CAFQPTGGYWATDKLIF
V gene: TRDV2; clone size: .; D gene: TRDD3; J gene: TRDJ3; CDR3 DNA: TGTGCCTGTGACACCGAGTGGGGGAGCTCCTGGGACACCCGACAGATGTTTTTC; CDR3 protein: CACDTEWGSSWDTRQMFF
V gene: TRDV2; clone size: few; D gene: TRDD3; J gene: TRDJ1; CDR3 DNA: TGTGCCTGTGACACCCTGGGGGACACGCGAAAGATATACACCGATAAACTCATCTTT; CDR3 protein: CACDTLGDTRKIYTDKLIF
V gene: TRDV2; clone size: few; D gene: TRDD3; J gene: TRDJ2; CDR3 DNA: TGTGCCTGTGACACCGAGTACTGGGGGATAGCTTTGACAGCACAACTCTTCTTT; CDR3 protein: CACDTEYWGIALTAQLFF
V gene: TRDV1; clone size: few; D gene: .; J gene: TRDJ1; CDR3 DNA: TGTGCTCTTGGGGAACTAGTCCTCACCCCATGGGGGCTCCGAGTAAGTTGCGATAAACTCATCTTT; CDR3 protein: CALGELVLTPWGLRVSCDKLIF
V gene: TRDV1; clone size: .; D gene: TRDD3; J gene: TRDJ1; CDR3 DNA: TGTGCTCTTGGGGAATGCAATCGTGGTCGTCGTGGGGGATACGTCCGCACCCTTTACACCGATAAACTCATCTTT; CDR3 protein: CALGECNRGRRGGYVRTLYTDKLIF
V gene: TRDV2; clone size: .; D gene: TRDD3; J gene: TRDJ1; CDR3 DNA: TGTGCCTGTGACACCTTAGGGCTGGGGGAGGATTCCGATAAACTCATCTTT; CDR3 protein: CACDTLGLGEDSDKLIF
V gene: TRDV3; clone size: .; D gene: TRDD3; J gene: TRDJ1; CDR3 DNA: TGTGCCTGCTGTGTACTGGGGGACATCGAGGGAAAACTCATCTTT; CDR3 protein: CACCVLGDIEGKLIF
V gene: TRDV1; clone size: few; D gene: TRDD3; J gene: TRDJ1; CDR3 DNA: TGTGCTCTTGGGGACCTCACTTCGACCTGGGGGTACACCGATAAACTCATCTTT; CDR3 protein: CALGDLTSTWGYTDKLIF
V gene: TRDV2; clone size: medium-sized; D gene: TRDD3; J gene: TRDJ3; CDR3 DNA: TGTGCCTGTGACACCGTACTGGGGGATACTTGGGACACCCGACAGATGTTTTTC; CDR3 protein: CACDTVLGDTWDTRQMFF
V gene: TRDV2; clone size: medium-sized; D gene: TRDD3; J gene: TRDJ1; CDR3 DNA: TGTGCCTGTGACACCGTCAGTCGGGAGGGGGATACACCCGATAAACTCATCTTT; CDR3 protein: CACDTVSREGDTPDKLIF
V gene: TRDV2; clone size: few; D gene: TRDD3; J gene: TRDJ3; CDR3 DNA: TGTGCCTGTGGCACCGTTCAGGGGGATTTCTCCTGGGACACCCGACGGATGTTTTTC; CDR3 protein: CACGTVQGDFSWDTRRMFF
V gene: TRDV2; clone size: .; D gene: TRDD3; J gene: TRDJ3; CDR3 DNA: TGTGCCTGTGACACGGTCGGGGATACGCTCTCCTGGGACACCCGACAGATGTTTTTC; CDR3 protein: CACDTVGDTLSWDTRQMFF
V gene: TRDV2; clone size: medium-sized; D gene: TRDD3; J gene: TRDJ1; CDR3 DNA: TGTGCCTGTGACCGGCTGGGGGATACTGGCGCGAAACTCATCTTT; CDR3 protein: CACDRLGDTGAKLIF
V gene: TRDV1; clone size: few; D gene: .; J gene: TRDJ1; CDR3 DNA: TGTGCTCTTGGGGAAGGGGGATTCCTACGCACTGGGGGTCCCAAACTCATCTTT; CDR3 protein: CALGEGGFLRTGGPKLIF
V gene: TRDV1; clone size: .; D gene: TRDD3; J gene: TRDJ4; CDR3 DNA: TGTGCTCTTGGGAAAGTTTCCAACGCGGTACTGGGGGATACGAACCTCGGGGCCAGACCCCTGATCTTT; CDR3 protein: CALGKVSNAVLGDTNLGARPLIF
V gene: TRDV1; clone size: few; D gene: .; J gene: TRDJ2; CDR3 DNA: TGTGCTCTTGGGGAACCGGTTCAAAAGTCGTTGACAGCGCAACTCTTCTTT; CDR3 protein: CALGEPVQKSLTAQLFF
V gene: TRDV1; clone size: .; D gene: .; J gene: TRDJ1; CDR3 DNA: TGTGCTCTGGGCCACTGGGCCTTCCTCCTACTTTACACCGATAAACTCATCTTT; CDR3 protein: CALGHWAFLLLYTDKLIF
V gene: TRDV2; clone size: few; D gene: TRDD3; J gene: TRDJ1; CDR3 DNA: TGTGCCTGCGACAACTGGGGGATAACCGATAAACTCATCTTT; CDR3 protein: CACDNWGITDKLIF
V gene: TRDV2; clone size: .; D gene: TRDD3; J gene: TRDJ1; CDR3 DNA: TGTGCCTGTGACCCGGCCCGTGGATGGGGGATTACAAACACCGATAAACTCATCTTT; CDR3 protein: CACDPARGWGITNTDKLIF
V gene: TRDV2; clone size: few; D gene: TRDD3; J gene: TRDJ2; CDR3 DNA: TGTGCCTGTGACAAACTGGGGGATGCAGCACAACTCTTCTTT; CDR3 protein: CACDKLGDAAQLFF
V gene: TRDV2; clone size: medium-sized; D gene: TRDD3; J gene: TRDJ2; CDR3 DNA: TGTGCCTGTGACACCGTGGGGGATAAGACAGCACAACTCTTCTTT; CDR3 protein: CACDTVGDKTAQLFF